The 3 T cell receptor beta chains below all came from one sample that was sequenced in a study of shared clonotypes between healthy human individuals. The protocol was immunoSEQ multiplex PCR, while the TCRdb copy is restricted to in-frame clones and leaves out a portion. This table has about 490,000 clones, less than 80% appearing once. The sample comprised PBMCs. The receptors come from a woman aged 40 to 50 in good health. Some clones in this sample may be carry-over from other donors' samples.

In its sample, this clone was seen once. CDR3 sequence reads: CASSAVRAGGNQPQHF. The DNA of the CDR3 is TGTGCCAGCAGTGCAGTAAGGGCCGGGGGCAATCAGCCCCAGCATTTT. The rearrangement uses TRBV2 and TRBJ1-5; the D is unclear. Germline lookup yields CDR1 SNHLY and CDR2 FYNNEI. The V and J ends lost 4 bases and 2 bases respectively, with 15 bases between them. The CDR3 loop spans 16 amino acids.

Concerning this clone: A far bigger clonotype differs at one base, so this is likely a read error. This sequence joins TRBV4-2 and TRBJ1-1; D gene unclear. The CDR3 is 15 amino acids. Germline loops: CDR1 LGHNA, CDR2 YNFKEQ. The V end lost 3 bases, the J end lost 1 base, and 12 bases lay between the germline ends. The CDR3 here is CASSQTALTNTEAFF. The CDR3 bases are TGTGCCAGCAGCCAGACGGCTTTAACGAACACTGAAGCTTTCTTT.

The chain joins TRBV7-8 to TRBJ1-5, with a tentative D call TRBD1 (5 bases). V lost 5 bases to trimming and J lost 5 bases, with 13 bases between them. The CDR3 consists of 14 residues. Germline V gene sequence: CDR1 SGHVS, CDR2 FQNEAQ. The CDR3 DNA is TGTGCCAGCAGCCCTGGGACTCATTATCAGCCCCAGCATTTT. It codes for CASSPGTHYQPQHF.